This T cell receptor beta chain was identified during a study of OX40 agonist ivuxolimab in advanced cancers. In the study overall: While on treatment, patients had intravenous ivuxolimab at 0.01 to 10 mg/kg every 2 weeks. Hepatocellular carcinoma, melanoma, renal cell or head and neck cancer was diagnosed in the dose-escalation patients.

TCRdb keeps only in-frame clones here, not all; method: immunoSEQ multiplex PCR. The data show more than 35,000 clones, with more than 75% seen just once and roughly a quarter held by the top ten. The V gene's germline CDR1 is ENHRY and CDR2 SYGVKD. The CDR3 loop spans 14 amino acids. Trimming removed 8 bases at V and 0 bases at J, with 11 bases between. This sequence was found in an adult with an advanced solid tumor such as melanoma, head and neck, liver or kidney cancer. V gene TRBV10-3 combines with J gene TRBJ1-3; D call uncertain. The sequencing used CD4+ or CD8+ T cells sorted from blood, collected in a trial of the OX40 agonist ivuxolimab. This CDR3 reads CAILEDLSGNTIYF. The CDR3 DNA sequence: TGTGCCATCTTGGAGGACCTCTCTGGAAACACCATATATTTT.